The 24 T cell receptor beta chains below come from one sample, sequenced in a study of shared clonotypes between healthy human individuals. TCRdb keeps only in-frame clones here, not all; method: immunoSEQ multiplex PCR. The sample carries about 2 million clones, around 96% recorded once. Naive CD8 cells, CD45RO-negative and positively selected for CCR7, excluded terminally differentiated effector memory CD45RA+ cells. The sequencing input was naive CD8+ T cells sorted from blood. These receptor sequences come from a man aged 18 to 29 in good health.

In this sample, this clone turned up a few times. The chain recombines TRBV19 with TRBJ2-2; TRBD2 might be the D (6 bases). The CDR3 length is 14 residues. V was clipped by 3 bases and J by 6 bases, with 11 bases between them. Germline CDR1 is LNHDA and CDR2 is SQIVND (reference sequence). Here the CDR3 reads CASSIAGGAGELFF. CDR3 sequence (DNA): TGTGCCAGTAGTATCGCAGGAGGGGCCGGGGAGCTGTTTTTT.

V is TRBV9 and J is TRBJ2-7; no clear D gene. The V end lost 3 bases, the J end lost 7 bases, and 14 bases lay between the germline ends. The germline CDR1 and CDR2 sequences are SGDLS and YYNGEE. The CDR3 runs 13 residues. The CDR3, as DNA: TGTGCCAGCAGCGATGCTTCTGAAGATGAGCAGTACTTC. This sequence encodes CASSDASEDEQYF.

The rearrangement links TRBV9 to TRBJ1-2, with 7 positions matching TRBD1. Germline V gene lookup returns CDR1 SGDLS and CDR2 YYNGEE. The CDR3 is 15 residues long. V dropped 0 bases and J dropped 4; count of bases not matched to a gene: 6. CDR3 sequence: CASSVGGTGVYGYTF. The CDR3 coding sequence is TGTGCCAGCAGCGTAGGAGGAACAGGGGTCTATGGCTACACCTTC. The whole variable domain, filled in from reference TRBV9 and TRBJ1-2, reads DSGVTQTPKHLITATGQRVTLRCSPRSGDLSVYWYQQSLDQGLQFLIQYYNGEERAKGNILERFSAQQFPDLHSELNLSSLELGDSALYFCASSVGGTGVYGYTFGSGTRLTVV.

This chain connects TRBV10-2 to TRBJ2-7, with a possible D match to TRBD2 (5 bases). This CDR3 has 13 residues. V was cut by 0 bases and J by 6 bases, with 9 bases left in between. Germline CDR1 reads WSHSY; CDR2 reads SAAADI. The CDR3 is CASSESPGGEQYF. The CDR3 nucleotides read TGCGCCAGCAGTGAGTCCCCAGGAGGCGAGCAGTACTTC.

The gene calls are TRBV19 and TRBJ2-3; the D gene is possibly TRBD2 (5 bases). The CDR3 spans 13 residues. Per the germline V gene, CDR1 is LNHDA and CDR2 is SQIVND (reference sequence). V gave up 0 bases and J gave up 10 bases, with 11 bases separating them. The CDR3: CASSIDLEGSQYF. CDR3 DNA: TGTGCCAGTAGTATAGATCTAGAGGGTTCGCAGTATTTT.

Note on this clone: Other DNA sequences within the sample encode an identical CDR3. The chain is built from TRBV2 and TRBJ2-7; D ambiguous. Germline V gives CDR1 SNHLY, CDR2 FYNNEI. Trimming stripped 4 bases from V and 0 bases from J, with 4 bases between. The CDR3 length is 12 residues. The CDR3: CASSGSSYEQYF. CDR3 coding DNA: TGTGCCAGCAGTGGTAGCTCCTACGAGCAGTACTTC.

The V and J genes are TRBV4-1 and TRBJ2-1, with TRBD2 matching over 10 bases. The germline V gene encodes CDR1 MGHRA and CDR2 YSYEKL. CDR3 length: 14 amino acids. Germline trimming cut 4 bases from V and 8 bases from J; bases unmatched to any gene: 5. The CDR3 coding sequence is TGCGCCAGCAGCCTCAGCGGGGGGGCCCATGAGCAGTTCTTC. Protein product: CASSLSGGAHEQFF.

V usage is TRBV29-1 and J usage is TRBJ2-7; D remains ambiguous. Trimming took 1 base from V and 3 from J, leaving 4 bases between them. CDR3 length: 11 amino acids. CDR1 SQVTM and CDR2 ANQGSEA come from the germline V gene. CDR3 in DNA: TGCAGCGTTGAAGTTTACTACGAGCAGTACTTC. This translates into CSVEVYYEQYF.

The chain carries TRBV7-9 and TRBJ1-1; TRBD1 agrees at 7 bases. Germline-derived CDR1 and CDR2 are SEHNR and FQNEAQ (reference sequence). This CDR3 region has 15 residues. The trim removed 5 bases at V and 8 bases at J, leaving 14 bases unmatched. The CDR3 bases are TGTGCCAGCAGCGCCCCCGGGACAGCGAGTTTAGAAGCTTTCTTT. Its protein product is CASSAPGTASLEAFF.

V gene TRBV4-1 combines with J gene TRBJ2-3; D perhaps matches TRBD2 (7 bases). The V gene lost 0 bases and the J gene lost 2 bases, with 18 bases spanning the gap. Germline-derived CDR1 and CDR2 are MGHRA and YSYEKL. This CDR3 has 18 residues. The CDR3 spells CASSQDRGGSGLTDTQYF. The DNA of the CDR3 is TGCGCCAGCAGCCAAGATAGGGGGGGTAGCGGACTCACAGATACGCAGTATTTT.

The CDR3 reads CASSEPGEVYEQYF. CDR3 DNA: TGTGCCAGCAGTGAACCCGGAGAGGTCTACGAGCAGTACTTC. This chain links TRBV6-1 with TRBJ2-7, with no clear D. The germline CDR1 and CDR2 sequences are MNHNS and SASEGT. V lost 2 bases and J lost 3, with 11 bases in between. This CDR3 is built from 14 residues.

The chain carries TRBV27 and TRBJ2-7; 9 bases align to TRBD2. Unmatched junction bases numbered 7, after V lost 5 bases and J lost 2 bases. This CDR3 is 15 amino acids long. Germline V lookup: CDR1 MNHEY, CDR2 SMNVEV (reference sequence). The CDR3 sequence: CASSPSGLAPYEQYF. The CDR3, as DNA: TGTGCCAGCAGTCCCTCCGGACTAGCGCCCTACGAGCAGTACTTC.

This chain joins TRBV7-9 and TRBJ2-7, with D hard to call. The germline CDR1 and CDR2 sequences are SEHNR and FQNEAQ (reference sequence). V was clipped by 2 bases and J by 4 bases, with 9 bases between them. This CDR3 comprises 13 residues. In nucleotides, the CDR3 is TGTGCCAGCAGCTTACAAGGGTATTACGAGCAGTACTTC. It codes for CASSLQGYYEQYF.

The chain recombines TRBV7-9 with TRBJ2-7; 7 positions match TRBD2. This CDR3 contains 17 residues. Germline V lookup: CDR1 SEHNR, CDR2 FQNEAQ (reference sequence). V trimming: 5 bases; J trimming: 7 bases; junction bases outside the gene matches: 20. The CDR3: CASSPTSRREPWGEQYF. The CDR3 DNA is TGTGCCAGCAGCCCGACCTCTAGGCGGGAGCCTTGGGGGGAGCAGTACTTC.

The chain recombines TRBV5-1 with TRBJ1-6; D is ambiguous. V lost 2 bases and J 0 bases, leaving 12 bases between the germline ends. CDR1 and CDR2 (germline): SGHRS, YFSETQ. The CDR3 contains 17 residues. The CDR3 DNA follows: TGCGCCAGCAGCTTAGCGGGAAAAAGCTCCTATAATTCACCCCTCCACTTT. Translating gives CASSLAGKSSYNSPLHF.

The CDR3 spells CASSRLDMGTDTQYF. DNA for the CDR3: TGTGCCAGCAGCCGACTAGATATGGGCACAGATACGCAGTATTTT. The J gene is TRBJ2-3, the V gene TRBV7-2; perhaps TRBD2 as D (6 bases). V lost 5 bases and J 1 base, leaving 13 bases between the germline ends. The CDR3 runs to 15 residues. The germline V gene encodes CDR1 SGHTA and CDR2 FQGNSA.

V is TRBV19 and J is TRBJ2-2; the D gene is possibly TRBD1 (5 bases). Germline loops: CDR1 LNHDA, CDR2 SQIVND (reference sequence). This CDR3 comprises 14 residues. V lost 3 bases, J lost 8 bases, and 13 bases lay in between. CDR3 sequence reads: CASSIQGPAGELFF. Written as DNA, the CDR3 is TGTGCCAGTAGTATTCAGGGCCCGGCGGGGGAGCTGTTTTTT.

The chain's CDR3 is CASSLDPSDRAAYNEQFF. CDR3 sequence (DNA): TGCGCCAGCAGCCTCGACCCCTCGGACCGGGCCGCATACAATGAGCAGTTCTTC. J is TRBJ2-1 and V is TRBV4-1, with D uncertain. The CDR3 consists of 18 residues. Between the trimmed V and J ends, which lost 4 bases and 4 bases, there was a span of 23 bases. CDR1 is MGHRA and CDR2 is YSYEKL in the germline V gene.

V usage is TRBV9 and J usage is TRBJ2-7, with D maybe TRBD1 (6 bases). The CDR3 has 15 amino acids. Germline CDR1 is SGDLS and CDR2 is YYNGEE. The V gene lost 0 bases and the J gene lost 2 bases, with 12 bases spanning the gap. Written as DNA, the CDR3 is TGTGCCAGCAGCGTAGCTGTGGACAGCACCTACGAGCAGTACTTC. Protein: CASSVAVDSTYEQYF.

The chain recombines TRBV5-4 with TRBJ2-5; 8 bases line up with TRBD2. In germline, CDR1 is SGHNT, CDR2 YYREEE (reference sequence). This CDR3 has 15 amino acids. The ends lost 4 bases at V and 5 bases at J; junction bases unmatched: 10. This CDR3 reads CASSLSGTPEETQYF. The CDR3 nucleotides are TGTGCCAGCAGCCTTAGCGGGACCCCCGAGGAGACCCAGTACTTC.

J is TRBJ2-7 and V is TRBV7-2, with 8 bases identical to TRBD2. Germline CDR1 SGHTA, CDR2 FQGNSA. The ends lost 1 base at V and 4 bases at J; junction bases unmatched: 3. CDR3 length equals 14 residues. CDR3 bases: TGTGCCAGCAGCTTAGGTGGGACTAGGTACGAGCAGTACTTC. Protein sequence: CASSLGGTRYEQYF.

This rearrangement joins TRBV5-6 to TRBJ2-7; D perhaps matches TRBD2 (6 bases). Germline-derived CDR1 and CDR2 are SGHDT and YYEEEE. This CDR3 has 14 residues. V lost 4 bases and J 6 bases, leaving 17 bases between the germline ends. The CDR3 reads CASSPVEGVGEQYF. Written as DNA, the CDR3 is TGTGCCAGCAGCCCGGTGGAGGGAGTGGGCGAGCAGTACTTC.

In this sample, this clone turned up a few times. Other nucleotide sequences from this sample produce the same CDR3. V usage is TRBV30 and J usage is TRBJ1-2, with 9 bases matching TRBD1. This CDR3 is 15 amino acids long. The trim removed 1 base at V and 8 bases at J, leaving 11 bases unmatched. Germline V gene sequence: CDR1 GTSNPN, CDR2 SVGIG (reference sequence). DNA of the CDR3: TGTGCCTGGAGTGGACCGGGACAGGGAGCGGGGGGCTACACCTTC. Protein product: CAWSGPGQGAGGYTF. Full variable domain (missing parts from reference TRBV30 and TRBJ1-2): SQTIHQWPATLVQPVGSPLSLECTVEGTSNPNLYWYRQAAGRGLQLLFYSVGIGQISSEVPQNLSASRPQDRQFILSSKKLLLSDSGFYLCAWSGPGQGAGGYTFGSGTRLTVV.

The chain links TRBV19 to TRBJ2-7; 7 bases fit TRBD1. Germline loops: CDR1 LNHDA, CDR2 SQIVND (reference sequence). The CDR3 loop spans 18 amino acids. Trimming removed 1 base from V and 2 bases from J; junction bases left unmatched: 14. The CDR3 reads CASSIGSGQAYTAYEQYF. The CDR3 DNA reads TGTGCCAGTAGTATAGGATCTGGACAGGCCTATACCGCCTACGAGCAGTACTTC.